The clone carrying this T cell receptor beta chain has a single count. Its target is unknown. Per germline, CDR1 MNHEY and CDR2 SMNVEV (reference sequence). The CDR3 extends over 13 amino acids. V was pared by 6 bases and J by 7 bases, with 13 bases between. Each replicate PCR on the sorted subsets used 150 to 200 ng DNA (about 30,000 T cell genomes). Measured with immunoSEQ multiplex PCR; TCRdb has only the in-frame clones, and not every one. The sample has roughly 2.5 million clones; 90% to 95% are singletons. This specimen comes from a study of shared clonotypes between healthy human individuals. General study results and limits: Compared with clonotypes that all four donors shared, non-shared clonotypes had lower generation probabilities.

All the donors were Caucasian adults who lived in Nashville, Tennessee. CD45RA-negative memory and CD45RA+ naive subsets were split from the CD4+ cells. This chain connects TRBV27 to TRBJ1-5, with D unresolved. Sample: naive CD4+ T cells sorted from blood. Noted subset: CD45RA+ positively selected. The sequence derives from a man aged 18 to 35 in good health. The CDR3 sequence: CASSVGAAQPQHF. As DNA, the CDR3 is TGTGCCAGCAGCGTCGGAGCCGCCCAGCCCCAGCATTTT.